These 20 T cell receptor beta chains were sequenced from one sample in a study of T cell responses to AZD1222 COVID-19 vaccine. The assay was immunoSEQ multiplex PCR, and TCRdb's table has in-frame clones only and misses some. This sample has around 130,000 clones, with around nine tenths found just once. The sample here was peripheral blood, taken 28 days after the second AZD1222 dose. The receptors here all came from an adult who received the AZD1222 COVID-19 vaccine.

The CDR3 sequence is CASITQGGPLSGTEAFF. The CDR3 DNA is TGTGCCAGTATAACCCAGGGGGGCCCCCTAAGTGGGACTGAAGCTTTCTTT. The J gene is TRBJ1-1, the V gene TRBV19, with TRBD1 matching over 7 bases. Germline-derived CDR1 and CDR2 are LNHDA and SQIVND (reference sequence). The CDR3 totals 17 residues. With 7 bases clipped from V and 5 bases from J, the junction kept 19 bases outside the gene matches. Using reference TRBV19 and TRBJ1-1 for the parts outside the CDR3, the full variable domain is DGGITQSPKYLFRKEGQNVTLSCEQNLNHDAMYWYRQDPGQGLRLIYYSQIVNDFQKGDIAEGYSVSREKKESFPLTVTSAQKNPTAFYLCASITQGGPLSGTEAFFGQGTRLTVV.

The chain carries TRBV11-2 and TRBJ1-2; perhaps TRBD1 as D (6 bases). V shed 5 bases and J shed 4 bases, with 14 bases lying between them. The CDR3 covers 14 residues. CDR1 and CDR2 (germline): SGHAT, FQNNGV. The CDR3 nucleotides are TGTGCCAGCAGCCCGGACAGAGGGGCCTATGGCTACACCTTC. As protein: CASSPDRGAYGYTF.

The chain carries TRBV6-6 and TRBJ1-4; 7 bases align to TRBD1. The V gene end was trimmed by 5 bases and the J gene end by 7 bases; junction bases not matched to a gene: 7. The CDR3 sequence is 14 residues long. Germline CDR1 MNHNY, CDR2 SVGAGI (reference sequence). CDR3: CASSQTGRSEKLFF. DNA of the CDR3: TGTGCCAGCAGTCAGACAGGGAGGAGTGAAAAACTGTTTTTT.

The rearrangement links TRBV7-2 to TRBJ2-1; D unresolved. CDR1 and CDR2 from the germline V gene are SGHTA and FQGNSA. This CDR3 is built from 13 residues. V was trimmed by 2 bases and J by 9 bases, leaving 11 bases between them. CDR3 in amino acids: CASSLQGNREQFF. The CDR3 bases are TGTGCCAGCAGCTTACAAGGGAATCGTGAGCAGTTCTTC.

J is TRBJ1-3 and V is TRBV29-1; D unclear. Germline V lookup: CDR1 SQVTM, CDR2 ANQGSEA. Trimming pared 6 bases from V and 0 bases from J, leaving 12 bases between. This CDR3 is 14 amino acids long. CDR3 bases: TGCAGCGTCCCCAGCCCAAGCTCTGGAAACACCATATATTTT. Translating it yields CSVPSPSSGNTIYF.

As DNA, the CDR3 is TGTGCCAGCAGCTTATTTTCGTCAGGCAATTCCTATGGCTACACCTTC. Protein product: CASSLFSSGNSYGYTF. The chain has TRBV5-4 and TRBJ1-2; D unclear. The germline V and J ends were trimmed by 2 bases and 4 bases, with 18 bases remaining between them. Germline V gene lookup returns CDR1 SGHNT and CDR2 YYREEE (reference sequence). This CDR3 has 16 amino acids.

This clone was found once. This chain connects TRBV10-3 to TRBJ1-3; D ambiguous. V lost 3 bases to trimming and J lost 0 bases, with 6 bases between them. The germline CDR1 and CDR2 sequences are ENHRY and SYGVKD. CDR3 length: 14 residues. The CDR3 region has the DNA TGTGCCATCAGTGACAACACCTCTGGAAACACCATATATTTT. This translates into CAISDNTSGNTIYF.

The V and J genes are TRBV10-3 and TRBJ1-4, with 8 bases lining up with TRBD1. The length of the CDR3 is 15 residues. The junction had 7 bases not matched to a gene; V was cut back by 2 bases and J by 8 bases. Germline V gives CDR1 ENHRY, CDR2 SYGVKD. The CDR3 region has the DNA TGTGCCATCAGTGAGAATACAGGGGGGAACGAAAAACTGTTTTTT. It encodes CAISENTGGNEKLFF.

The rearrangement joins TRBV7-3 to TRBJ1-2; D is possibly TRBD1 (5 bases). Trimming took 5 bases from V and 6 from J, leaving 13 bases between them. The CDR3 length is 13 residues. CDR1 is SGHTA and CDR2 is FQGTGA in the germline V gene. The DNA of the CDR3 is TGTGCCAGCAGCCGACAGTCAACGGATGGCTACACCTTC. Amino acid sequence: CASSRQSTDGYTF.

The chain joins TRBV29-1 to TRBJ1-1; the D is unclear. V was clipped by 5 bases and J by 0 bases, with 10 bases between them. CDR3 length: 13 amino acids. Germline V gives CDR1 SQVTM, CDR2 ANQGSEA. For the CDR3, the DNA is TGCAGCGTTATCAGGATAATGAACACTGAAGCTTTCTTT. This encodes CSVIRIMNTEAFF.

The CDR3 DNA reads as TGCAGCGTTGTACGTCTGCTGGCTCCGTCTGAAGCTTTCTTT. Translation gives CSVVRLLAPSEAFF. V is TRBV29-1 and J is TRBJ1-1; D remains unclear. The CDR3 is 14 residues long. Per the germline V gene, CDR1 is SQVTM and CDR2 is ANQGSEA. V dropped 4 bases and J dropped 6 bases, with 18 bases sitting between them.

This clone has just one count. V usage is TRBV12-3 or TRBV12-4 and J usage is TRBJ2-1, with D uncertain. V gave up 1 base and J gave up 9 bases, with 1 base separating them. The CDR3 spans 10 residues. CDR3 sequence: CASSLVEQFF. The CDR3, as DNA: TGTGCCAGCAGTTTAGTTGAGCAGTTCTTC.

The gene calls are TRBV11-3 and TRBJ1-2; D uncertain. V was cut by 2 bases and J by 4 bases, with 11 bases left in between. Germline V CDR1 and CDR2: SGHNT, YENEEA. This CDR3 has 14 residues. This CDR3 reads CASSLTAGFYGYTF. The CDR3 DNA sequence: TGTGCCAGCAGCTTAACGGCGGGATTCTATGGCTACACCTTC. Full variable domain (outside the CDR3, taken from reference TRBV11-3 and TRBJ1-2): EAGVVQSPRYKIIEKKQPVAFWCNPISGHNTLYWYLQNLGQGPELLIRYENEEAVDDSQLPKDRFSAERLKGVDSTLKIQPAELGDSAVYLCASSLTAGFYGYTFGSGTRLTVV.

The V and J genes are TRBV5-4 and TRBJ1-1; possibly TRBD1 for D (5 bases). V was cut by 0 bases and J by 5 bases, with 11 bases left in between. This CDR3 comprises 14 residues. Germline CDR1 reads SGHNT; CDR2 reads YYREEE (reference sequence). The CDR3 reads CASSLDGGSTEAFF. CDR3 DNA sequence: TGTGCCAGCAGCTTGGATGGGGGTAGTACTGAAGCTTTCTTT.

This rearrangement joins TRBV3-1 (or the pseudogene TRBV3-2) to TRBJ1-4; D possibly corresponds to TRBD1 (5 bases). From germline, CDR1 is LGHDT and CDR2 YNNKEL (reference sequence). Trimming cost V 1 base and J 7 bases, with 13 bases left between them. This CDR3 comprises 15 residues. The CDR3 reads CASSQVAGRSEKLFF. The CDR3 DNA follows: TGTGCCAGCAGCCAAGTTGCAGGGAGGAGTGAAAAACTGTTTTTT.

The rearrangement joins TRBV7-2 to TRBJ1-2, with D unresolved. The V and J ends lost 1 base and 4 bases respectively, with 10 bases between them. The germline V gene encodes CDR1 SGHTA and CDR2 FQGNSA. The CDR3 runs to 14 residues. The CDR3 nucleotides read TGTGCCAGCAGCTTAGGGCCAAATTCCTATGGCTACACCTTC. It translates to CASSLGPNSYGYTF.

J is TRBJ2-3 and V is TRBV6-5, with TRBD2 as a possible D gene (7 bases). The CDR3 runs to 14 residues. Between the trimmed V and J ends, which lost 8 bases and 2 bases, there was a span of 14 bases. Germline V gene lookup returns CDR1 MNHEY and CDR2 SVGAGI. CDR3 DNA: TGTGCCAGCGGGGCGGGGGCCACCACAGATACGCAGTATTTT. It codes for CASGAGATTDTQYF.

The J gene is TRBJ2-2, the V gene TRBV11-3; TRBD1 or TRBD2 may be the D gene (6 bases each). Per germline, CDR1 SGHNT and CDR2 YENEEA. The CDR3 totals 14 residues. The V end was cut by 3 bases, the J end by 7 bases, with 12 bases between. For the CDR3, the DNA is TGTGCCAGCAGCTTGGGGGGCACGGGCGGGGAGCTGTTTTTT. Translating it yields CASSLGGTGGELFF.

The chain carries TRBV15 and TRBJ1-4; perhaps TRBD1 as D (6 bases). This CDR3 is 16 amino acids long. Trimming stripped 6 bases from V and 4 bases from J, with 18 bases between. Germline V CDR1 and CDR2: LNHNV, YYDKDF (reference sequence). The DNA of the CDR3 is TGTGCCACCAGACCTACGACAGGCGCCCTTAATGAAAAACTGTTTTTT. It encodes CATRPTTGALNEKLFF.

The CDR3: CASSLVNLGNTIYF. In nucleotides, the CDR3 is TGTGCCAGCAGCTTAGTAAACTTAGGAAACACCATATATTTT. The rearrangement joins TRBV7-2 to TRBJ1-3; D is uncertain. This CDR3 contains 14 residues. Trimming took 1 base from V and 4 from J, leaving 8 bases between them. Per germline, CDR1 SGHTA and CDR2 FQGNSA.